The source of this TCR beta chain is a study of T cells in Graves' hyperthyroidism and ophthalmopathy. This clonotype came up a few times. Its antigen remains unidentified. TCR beta CDR3 regions were amplified from RNA. Carried out on the TCR CDR3, a first-round RT-PCR used the HTBI primer set. TCRdb re-derived calls from the multiplex PCR reads in MiXCR, one entry per CDR3 protein. The repertoire holds 500,000 to 650,000 distinct CDR3 sequences, with 40% to 50% as singletons. Diagnosis rested on symptoms, serum thyroxine and TRAb, thyroid ultrasound, and orbital computed tomography. The CDR3 sequence is 16 residues long. Germline CDR1 is SGHAT and CDR2 is FQNNGV. Trimming shortened V by 5 bases and J by 7 bases, and 21 bases separated the two germline ends. Study-level results: In blood, most of the thyroid clonotypes expanded above 0.001 were also present.

The chain recombines TRBV11-2 with TRBJ1-5; D ambiguous. The sample comprised peripheral blood or thyroid tissue (not recorded which). The source of this sequence is an adult woman with Graves' disease, either hyperthyroidism or ophthalmopathy (not recorded which). As DNA, the CDR3 is TGTGCCAGCAGCCCCCTCTTCGTTCAGGCTGAGCAGCCCCAGCATTTT. Protein product: CASSPLFVQAEQPQHF. Looking up the rest from reference TRBV11-2 and TRBJ1-5 gives the full variable domain: EAGVAQSPRYKIIEKRQSVAFWCNPISGHATLYWYQQILGQGPKLLIQFQNNGVVDDSQLPKDRFSAERLKGVDSTLKIQPAKLEDSAVYLCASSPLFVQAEQPQHFGDGTRLSIL.